What follows are 19 T cell receptor beta chains derived from one specimen sequenced in a study of naive and memory T cell subsets. Amplification of ligated cDNA took four PCR rounds with SP2 and nested alpha and beta constant primers. From the 5' RACE reads, TCRdb called clonotypes with MiXCR, one entry per CDR3 protein. Here the sample spans some 60,000 distinct CDR3 sequences, 7.6% being singletons. The library had UMIs added by 3' ligation of an oligonucleotide to TCR cDNA. The receptors originated from a female donor in good health.

This clonotype has ten or more counts. V is TRBV3-1 and J is TRBJ1-2, with 8 bases lining up with TRBD1. Germline trimming cut 4 bases from V and 3 bases from J; bases unmatched to any gene: 7. This CDR3 contains 15 residues. In germline, CDR1 is LGHDT, CDR2 YNNKEL (reference sequence). CDR3 DNA: TGTGCCAGCAGCCGCAACAGGGGGAATGACTATGGCTACACCTTC. Protein product: CASSRNRGNDYGYTF.

There are many counts of this clonotype. The chain carries TRBV20-1 and TRBJ1-3, with D unclear. There are 12 residues in the CDR3. The germline V gene encodes CDR1 DFQATT and CDR2 SNEGSKA (reference sequence). V shed 2 bases and J shed 4 bases, with 6 bases lying between them. DNA of the CDR3: TGCAGTGCTAGAAGTCAGGGAAACACCATATATTTT. The encoded protein is CSARSQGNTIYF.

The chain's CDR3 is CASSLVFGSGTEAFF. Here the CDR3 DNA reads TGTGCCAGCAGCTTAGTTTTTGGGTCAGGCACTGAAGCTTTCTTT. V usage is TRBV7-2 and J usage is TRBJ1-1; D is ambiguous. The V end lost 1 base, the J end lost 4 bases, and 13 bases lay between the germline ends. The germline V gene has CDR1 SGHTA and CDR2 FQGNSA. CDR3 size: 15 residues.

This clonotype came up a few times. This chain joins TRBV2 and TRBJ2-5; D is undetermined. This CDR3 comprises 12 residues. Between the trimmed V and J ends, which lost 0 bases and 5 bases, there was a span of 4 bases. Germline lookup yields CDR1 SNHLY and CDR2 FYNNEI. The CDR3 coding sequence is TGTGCCAGCAGTGAAGCGCCGGAGACCCAGTACTTC. It translates to CASSEAPETQYF.

This clonotype appeared many times. V and J are TRBV12-3 or TRBV12-4 and TRBJ1-3, with D unresolved. CDR3 length: 11 amino acids. Trimming shortened V by 6 bases and J by 10 bases, and 10 bases separated the two germline ends. Here the CDR3 reads CASSLVGTIYF. In DNA form, the CDR3 reads TGTGCCAGCAGCCTGGTGGGGACCATATATTTT.

This clonotype was observed at least ten times. The chain recombines TRBV12-3 or TRBV12-4 with TRBJ1-4; D remains ambiguous. This CDR3 comprises 15 residues. V lost 7 bases and J 3 bases, leaving 15 bases between the germline ends. CDR3 region: CASTHLLNPNEKLFF. CDR3 sequence (DNA): TGTGCCAGCACCCACCTCCTGAATCCTAATGAAAAACTGTTTTTT.

V usage is TRBV4-3 and J usage is TRBJ1-1; no reliable D call. Trimming left V 2 bases short and J 2 bases short, with 6 bases between. Germline loops: CDR1 LGHNA, CDR2 YSLEER. The CDR3 runs 13 residues. CDR3 nucleotides: TGCGCCAGCAGCCAAATTTTAAACACTGAAGCTTTCTTT. Protein product: CASSQILNTEAFF.

This clonotype was counted between two and nine times. This chain connects TRBV5-1 to TRBJ2-3; 7 nucleotides line up with TRBD2. There are 14 residues in the CDR3. Germline values: CDR1 SGHRS, CDR2 YFSETQ. V shed 5 bases, J shed 2 bases, and the junction held 5 bases outside the gene matches. The CDR3 reads CASRPTSATDTQYF. CDR3 bases: TGCGCCAGCAGACCTACTAGCGCCACAGATACGCAGTATTTT. The full variable domain, completed using reference TRBV5-1 and TRBJ2-3, is KAGVTQTPRYLIKTRGQQVTLSCSPISGHRSVSWYQQTPGQGLQFLFEYFSETQRNKGNFPGRFSGRQFSNSRSEMNVSTLELGDSALYLCASRPTSATDTQYFGPGTRLTVL.

Only a few counts were recorded for this clonotype. This chain joins TRBV6-4 and TRBJ2-3, with 8 positions matching TRBD2. The CDR3 totals 16 residues. Losses at the gene ends were 4 bases for V and 2 bases for J; bases not matched to a gene: 8. The germline gives CDR1 MRHNA, CDR2 SNTAGT. CDR3 protein: CASSVSRGALTDTQYF. The CDR3 DNA follows: TGTGCCAGCAGTGTCTCGCGGGGGGCCCTCACAGATACGCAGTATTTT.

This clonotype was counted at least ten times. V is TRBV20-1 and J is TRBJ2-7, with 8 bases fitting TRBD1. Germline V gene data show CDR1 as DFQATT and CDR2 as SNEGSKA (reference sequence). The CDR3 runs 11 residues. CDR3 bases: TGCAGGGGACAGGCTGGGTCCGAGCAGTACTTC. Its protein is CRGQAGSEQYF.

The chain employs TRBV19 and TRBJ2-2; 8 bases map to TRBD1. CDR1 LNHDA and CDR2 SQIVND come from the germline V gene (reference sequence). The junction had 6 bases not matched to a gene; V was cut back by 9 bases and J by 3 bases. The CDR3 sequence is 14 residues long. CDR3 in DNA: TGTGCCAGCTTCGACAGGGGAGACACCGGGGAGCTGTTTTTT. It encodes CASFDRGDTGELFF.

This clonotype was counted a few times. The V and J genes are TRBV12-5 and TRBJ2-4; D call uncertain. With 0 bases removed from V and 0 bases from J, the gap between germline ends came to 6 bases. Germline loops: CDR1 LGHNT, CDR2 FRNRAP. CDR3 size: 15 residues. The CDR3: CASGLVTSAKNIQYF. In nucleotides, the CDR3 is TGTGCTAGTGGTTTGGTGACTTCAGCCAAAAACATTCAGTACTTC.

Ten or more counts support this clonotype. The chain links TRBV12-3 or TRBV12-4 to TRBJ2-7; 7 bases agree with TRBD1. The CDR3 consists of 14 residues. V lost 5 bases to trimming and J lost 2 bases; unmatched junction nucleotides: 6. Here the CDR3 reads CASSTGTATYEQYF. Here the CDR3 DNA reads TGTGCCAGCAGTACCGGGACAGCTACCTACGAGCAGTACTTC.

In this sample, this clonotype turned up many times. The chain has TRBV4-3 and TRBJ1-1, with D maybe TRBD1 (6 bases). Germline V gene data show CDR1 as LGHNA and CDR2 as YSLEER. The length of the CDR3 is 16 residues. V lost 4 bases, J lost 5 bases, and 20 bases lay in between. This CDR3 is CASSRGGARRDTEAFF. The CDR3 coding sequence is TGCGCCAGCAGCCGAGGGGGGGCCAGGCGGGATACTGAAGCTTTCTTT.

This clonotype was counted a few times. CDR3: CASSFGLAGGTDTQYF. The CDR3 nucleotides are TGCGCCAGCAGCTTTGGACTAGCGGGGGGCACAGATACGCAGTATTTT. The chain has TRBV5-1 and TRBJ2-3; 13 bases align to TRBD2. The CDR3 is 16 residues long. CDR1 and CDR2 (germline): SGHRS, YFSETQ. V trimming: 2 bases; J trimming: 1 base; junction bases outside the gene matches: 1.

This clonotype showed up just a few times. The rearrangement joins TRBV2 to TRBJ2-2, with TRBD1 matching 9 bases. The CDR3 is 14 residues long. The germline V gene encodes CDR1 SNHLY and CDR2 FYNNEI. The V gene end was trimmed by 6 bases and the J gene end by 6 bases; junction bases not matched to a gene: 5. CDR3 bases: TGTGCCAGCAGAGCCGGGACAGGGTCCGGGGAGCTGTTTTTT. It specifies CASRAGTGSGELFF.

The J gene is TRBJ2-7, the V gene TRBV7-9; TRBD2 might be the D (6 bases). CDR1 and CDR2 (germline): SEHNR, FQNEAQ (reference sequence). V lost 5 bases to trimming and J lost 2 bases, with 16 bases between them. This CDR3 has 15 amino acids. The CDR3 DNA follows: TGTGCCAGCAGCCCACCGGGACTCCGAGCCTACGAGCAGTACTTC. Translating it yields CASSPPGLRAYEQYF.

This clonotype was recorded many times. The genes are TRBV7-9 and TRBJ2-1; D possibly corresponds to TRBD2 (5 bases). The CDR3 is 17 amino acids. V was clipped by 5 bases and J by 0 bases, with 17 bases between them. Germline V gene sequence: CDR1 SEHNR, CDR2 FQNEAQ (reference sequence). CDR3 in amino acids: CASSPYGRGSSYNEQFF. The DNA of the CDR3 is TGTGCCAGCAGCCCTTACGGTCGGGGAAGCTCCTACAATGAGCAGTTCTTC.

A word on this clonotype: At one end the junction does not follow the germline gene, possibly because of a read error. J is TRBJ2-3 and V is TRBV27; the match to TRBD2 covers 10 bases. CDR1 is MNHEY, CDR2 SMNVEV, per germline (reference sequence). The CDR3 covers 14 residues. The CDR3 is CASSPTPLAGKVNF. The DNA for the CDR3 is TGTGCCAGCAGTCCCACCCCACTAGCGGGGAAAGTTAATTTT.